Below, one T cell receptor (beta chain) is given with its context. Its antigen is undetermined. With 2 bases clipped from V and 6 bases from J, the junction kept 6 bases outside the gene matches. The CDR3 extends over 15 amino acids. The germline gives CDR1 SSHAT, CDR2 FNYEAQ (reference sequence). The data are from a study of T cell responses to AZD1222 COVID-19 vaccine. General study findings and limits: The span of vaccine-associated CD4 TCRs extended across spike, with dominance at 160-218 and 743-854.

Repertoires were generated with immunoSEQ multiplex PCR, while TCRdb's copy carries only in-frame clones and drops some. The data contain around 160,000 clones, 80% to 90% of them seen just once; the ten biggest clones take up 5% to 5.5%. The J gene is TRBJ2-1, the V gene TRBV7-7, with 8 bases matching TRBD1. The sequence derives from an adult in good health. Sequenced material: peripheral blood, taken on day 0 of AZD1222 vaccination. The CDR3 DNA sequence: TGTGCCAGCAGCTTAACGCAGGGGGCCTTCAATGAGCAGTTCTTC. Its translation: CASSLTQGAFNEQFF.